This T cell receptor (beta chain) was obtained from a study of beta chain features in type 1 diabetes. General study points: The naive, central memory and Treg TCRB repertoires showed an apparent similarity that was greater among patients than among healthy donors. TCRB CDR3 length was moderately but significantly reduced in all four CD4+ subsets of Type 1 diabetes patients.

CD45RO/CCR7/CD25/CD127/CD95/CD27 separated CD4+ naive, central memory, regulatory and stem cell-like memory cells by sorting. The isolated RNA, all of it, was reverse transcribed, so expressed TCRB transcripts were what got sequenced. Repertoires were generated with immunoSEQ multiplex PCR, while TCRdb's copy carries only in-frame clones and drops some. This sample carries about 270,000 clones, roughly an eighth of them seen once, and the ten largest clones take about 0.017%. This clone was detected a few times. Its specificity is not known. The V gene's germline CDR1 is MNHEY and CDR2 SVGAGI. CDR3 size: 14 residues. Trimming removed 0 bases at V and 6 bases at J, with 9 bases between.

The material sequenced was naive CD4+ T cells from blood. V is TRBV6-5 and J is TRBJ1-5; D unresolved. The clonotype comes from a man aged 30-40 years with type 1 diabetes. CDR3 loop: CASSYSERAQPQHF. The CDR3 DNA sequence: TGTGCCAGCAGTTACTCGGAGAGGGCTCAGCCCCAGCATTTT.